One and the same sample provided the 9 T cell receptor beta chains below, sequenced in a study of blood T cell repertoires in COVID-19. Sequencing was performed with immunoSEQ multiplex PCR; in TCRdb, only in-frame clones are kept and a portion is missing. The profile shows about 75,000 clones, approximately 85% of them singletons. Sequenced input: peripheral blood. The receptors here all came from a woman at least 80 years old with active or convalescent COVID-19.

CDR3 in amino acids: CASSSRVLSGANVLTF. In DNA, the CDR3 is TGTGCCAGTAGTTCACGGGTCCTATCTGGGGCCAACGTCCTGACTTTC. The gene calls are TRBV19 and TRBJ2-6; no clear D gene. CDR3 length: 16 residues. The germline V gene encodes CDR1 LNHDA and CDR2 SQIVND (reference sequence). The V end was cut by 5 bases, the J end by 1 base, with 12 bases between.

The chain links TRBV27 to TRBJ2-1; TRBD2 agrees at 10 bases. This CDR3 is 20 amino acids long. Trimming at V came to 3 bases and at J to 1 base, leaving 15 bases not matched to a gene. Germline values: CDR1 MNHEY, CDR2 SMNVEV (reference sequence). CDR3 DNA sequence: TGTGCCAGCAGTTTTGTCGAGGGGCTAGCGGGGGACGATTCCTACAATGAGCAGTTCTTC. Its translation: CASSFVEGLAGDDSYNEQFF.

This clone was counted between two and nine times. The CDR3 spells CASSLHRVVGLYSNQPQHF. The CDR3, as DNA: TGTGCCAGCAGTTTACACAGGGTAGTAGGGCTATATAGCAATCAGCCCCAGCATTTT. The chain combines TRBV28 with TRBJ1-5; a weak D match, TRBD1 (6 bases). Trimming pared 2 bases from V and 0 bases from J, leaving 20 bases between. This CDR3 has 19 amino acids. Germline V gives CDR1 MDHEN, CDR2 SYDVKM. Using reference TRBV28 and TRBJ1-5 for the parts outside the CDR3, the full variable domain is DVKVTQSSRYLVKRTGEKVFLECVQDMDHENMFWYRQDPGLGLRLIYFSYDVKMKEKGDIPEGYSVSREKKERFSLILESASTNQTSMYLCASSLHRVVGLYSNQPQHFGDGTRLSIL.

The rearrangement joins TRBV28 to TRBJ1-1, with a weak D call TRBD1 (5 bases). CDR3 length: 17 residues. The germline V gene has CDR1 MDHEN and CDR2 SYDVKM. V lost 7 bases and J lost 4, with 25 bases in between. DNA for the CDR3: TGTGCCAGCATCCCCGGACAAATCAGAGGATATAGCACTGAAGCTTTCTTT. Its protein is CASIPGQIRGYSTEAFF.

This clone was found once. The CDR3 DNA follows: TGTGCCACCAGCAAGCGACCAAGCTATGGCTACACCTTC. Translating gives CATSKRPSYGYTF. The chain carries TRBV15 and TRBJ1-2; D call uncertain. CDR1 LNHNV and CDR2 YYDKDF come from the germline V gene (reference sequence). The CDR3 loop spans 13 amino acids. Trimming took off 4 bases at V and 4 bases at J, with 10 bases between the two ends. Supplemented by reference TRBV15 and TRBJ1-2, the full variable domain reads DAMVIQNPRYQVTQFGKPVTLSCSQTLNHNVMYWYQQKSSQAPKLLFHYYDKDFNNEADTPDNFQSRRPNTSFCFLDIRSPGLGDTAMYLCATSKRPSYGYTFGSGTRLTVV.

The J gene is TRBJ1-1, the V gene TRBV10-1; D not resolved. Trimming left V 0 bases short and J 1 base short, with 3 bases between. The CDR3 extends over 13 amino acids. CDR1 and CDR2 from the germline V gene are WNHNN and SYGVQD (reference sequence). The CDR3 nucleotides are TGCGCCAGCAGTGAGTCCTGGAACACTGAAGCTTTCTTT. This sequence encodes CASSESWNTEAFF.

The chain is built from TRBV2 and TRBJ1-3, with a weak D call TRBD1 (5 bases). Germline values: CDR1 SNHLY, CDR2 FYNNEI. Trimming pared 5 bases from V and 0 bases from J, leaving 11 bases between. CDR3 length equals 15 residues. The chain's CDR3 is CASSMQGLSGNTIYF. CDR3 coding DNA: TGTGCCAGCAGTATGCAGGGCCTCTCTGGAAACACCATATATTTT.

The chain links TRBV19 to TRBJ2-7; D is perhaps TRBD1 (6 bases). The ends were cut back, 5 bases at V and 1 base at J, with 18 bases in the middle. The CDR3 extends over 16 amino acids. The germline V gene encodes CDR1 LNHDA and CDR2 SQIVND (reference sequence). CDR3 residues: CASSPRRGFVSYEQYF. The DNA of the CDR3 is TGTGCCAGTAGTCCGAGAAGGGGGTTCGTATCCTACGAGCAGTACTTC.

This clone was seen once. This chain joins TRBV9 and TRBJ2-3, with TRBD2 as a possible D gene (5 bases). Germline V gene data show CDR1 as SGDLS and CDR2 as YYNGEE. Between the trimmed V and J ends, which lost 4 bases and 1 base, there was a span of 13 bases. The CDR3 has 15 residues. The CDR3 region is CASSPGTAGTDTQYF. CDR3 sequence (DNA): TGTGCCAGCAGCCCTGGAACAGCGGGCACAGATACGCAGTATTTT.